These T cell receptor beta chains were read from a single sample in a study of regulatory T cells in long-lasting Graves disease. TCRdb reprocessed the multiplex PCR reads via MiXCR and lists one record per CDR3 protein. Found here are 250,000 to 300,000 distinct CDR3 sequences, under 20% of them singletons; the top ten hold 14%. This sample also appeared in a second study, on T cells in Graves' hyperthyroidism and ophthalmopathy.

The specimen comprised peripheral blood mononuclear cells (PBMCs), sampled at new diagnosis, from a patient treated with antithyroid drugs. These receptor sequences come from a woman aged 25 to 39 with Graves disease. The CDR3 runs from the conserved cysteine through the conserved F or W. Each record gives: CDR3 DNA, CDR3 protein, V gene, D gene, J gene, clone size. A D gene is named only where the DNA matches it firmly. Clone size appears in some rows only: once, few, many, or a class for an expanded clone.

CDR3 DNA: TGTGCCAGCAGCCAAGTGGACAGGGAGGCCGGGGAGCTGTTTTTT; CDR3 protein: CASSQVDREAGELFF; V gene: TRBV4-2; D gene: TRBD1; J gene: TRBJ2-2; clone size: .
CDR3 DNA: TGTGCCAGCACCAGGGACAGGGGGCGATACGAGCAGTACTTC; CDR3 protein: CASTRDRGRYEQYF; V gene: TRBV28; D gene: TRBD1; J gene: TRBJ2-7; clone size: few
CDR3 DNA: TGCGCCAGCAGCATACTAGGCGGGACTGAAGCTTTCTTT; CDR3 protein: CASSILGGTEAFF; V gene: TRBV5-1; D gene: .; J gene: TRBJ1-1; clone size: .
CDR3 DNA: TGTGCCAGTAGTATAGATCTTGGGACACTGAACACTGAAGCTTTCTTT; CDR3 protein: CASSIDLGTLNTEAFF; V gene: TRBV19; D gene: .; J gene: TRBJ1-1; clone size: many
CDR3 DNA: TGTGCCAGCAGCGTAGCTGGGTGGGTAGCGGGGGCCTTCGAATGGAAGACCCAGTACTTC; CDR3 protein: CASSVAGWVAGAFEWKTQYF; V gene: TRBV9; D gene: TRBD2; J gene: TRBJ2-5; clone size: many
CDR3 DNA: TGCGCCAGCAGCTCCAAGGGAGGTGGCTACACCTTC; CDR3 protein: CASSSKGGGYTF; V gene: TRBV5-1; D gene: .; J gene: TRBJ1-2; clone size: many
CDR3 DNA: TGTGCCAGTAAACTAGCAGACCACGCCAATGAGCAGTTCTTC; CDR3 protein: CASKLADHANEQFF; V gene: TRBV28; D gene: .; J gene: TRBJ2-1; clone size: many
CDR3 DNA: TGTGCCAGCAGCTGGGACCGGGACCCCGGGGAGCTGTTTTTT; CDR3 protein: CASSWDRDPGELFF; V gene: TRBV5-4; D gene: .; J gene: TRBJ2-2; clone size: .
CDR3 DNA: TGTGCCAGCAGTGAACCGTCTTCTTGGGGCTACACCTTC; CDR3 protein: CASSEPSSWGYTF; V gene: TRBV2; D gene: .; J gene: TRBJ1-2; clone size: many
CDR3 DNA: TGTGCCAGCAGTGAAGCTGGTGTTAGCAACTATGGCTACACCTTC; CDR3 protein: CASSEAGVSNYGYTF; V gene: TRBV6-1; D gene: .; J gene: TRBJ1-2; clone size: many
CDR3 DNA: TGTGCCAGCAGCCAAGAAGGAGGGGGCGATGAGCAGTTCTTC; CDR3 protein: CASSQEGGGDEQFF; V gene: TRBV3-1; D gene: .; J gene: TRBJ2-1; clone size: many
CDR3 DNA: TGTGCCAGCAGTGAACAGGGATGGTACTTC; CDR3 protein: CASSEQGWYF; V gene: TRBV6-1; D gene: .; J gene: TRBJ2-7; clone size: many
CDR3 DNA: TGTGCCAGCAGCCCAACTTGGAGGGTGGACACCGGGGAGCTGTTTTTT; CDR3 protein: CASSPTWRVDTGELFF; V gene: TRBV7-9; D gene: .; J gene: TRBJ2-2; clone size: many
CDR3 DNA: TGTGCCAGCGAGTCCGGGGGACTAGCGGGCGATGAGCAGTTCTTC; CDR3 protein: CASESGGLAGDEQFF; V gene: TRBV25-1; D gene: TRBD2; J gene: TRBJ2-1; clone size: .
CDR3 DNA: TGCGCCAGCAGCTTGGGCATAGGCAGGGTCTACGAGCAGTACTTC; CDR3 protein: CASSLGIGRVYEQYF; V gene: TRBV5-1; D gene: .; J gene: TRBJ2-7; clone size: many
CDR3 DNA: TGCAGTGCTGTAGATTCAGGGTACAATGAGCAGTTCTTC; CDR3 protein: CSAVDSGYNEQFF; V gene: TRBV20-1; D gene: .; J gene: TRBJ2-1; clone size: many
CDR3 DNA: TGTGCCAGCACAAAAGACGGGATGAACACTGAAGCTTTCTTT; CDR3 protein: CASTKDGMNTEAFF; V gene: TRBV7-9; D gene: .; J gene: TRBJ1-1; clone size: many
CDR3 DNA: TGTGCCAGCAGCTTGGCCGGCGGGGGGGGATCAGATACGCAGTATTTT; CDR3 protein: CASSLAGGGGSDTQYF; V gene: TRBV5-4; D gene: TRBD2; J gene: TRBJ2-3; clone size: .
CDR3 DNA: TGTGCCAGCAATCCCAAGGCGGACAAAAACATTCAGTACTTC; CDR3 protein: CASNPKADKNIQYF; V gene: TRBV6-2/TRBV6-3; D gene: .; J gene: TRBJ2-4; clone size: many
CDR3 DNA: TGTGCCAGTTTAGGGACAGTTAACAATGAGCAGTTCTTC; CDR3 protein: CASLGTVNNEQFF; V gene: TRBV19; D gene: TRBD1; J gene: TRBJ2-1; clone size: few
CDR3 DNA: TGTGCCAGCAGCGCCGGGACAGGGGGTGAAAAACTGTTTTTT; CDR3 protein: CASSAGTGGEKLFF; V gene: TRBV9; D gene: TRBD1; J gene: TRBJ1-4; clone size: many
CDR3 DNA: TGCAGTGCTAGAGATCCAGGGCCCAACACCGGGGAGCTGTTTTTT; CDR3 protein: CSARDPGPNTGELFF; V gene: TRBV20-1; D gene: .; J gene: TRBJ2-2; clone size: many
CDR3 DNA: TGCGCCAGCAGCCTTCGACGGGGTGATGAAGCTTTCTTT; CDR3 protein: CASSLRRGDEAFF; V gene: TRBV4-1; D gene: .; J gene: TRBJ1-1; clone size: many
CDR3 DNA: TGCGCCAGCAGCGCAACCATCGGGGGACGGGGCACTGAAGCTTTCTTT; CDR3 protein: CASSATIGGRGTEAFF; V gene: TRBV5-1; D gene: .; J gene: TRBJ1-1; clone size: many
CDR3 DNA: TGTGCCAGCAGCTTGGAACAGAGCCGAGTCTATGGCTACACCTTC; CDR3 protein: CASSLEQSRVYGYTF; V gene: TRBV5-1; D gene: .; J gene: TRBJ1-2; clone size: .
CDR3 DNA: TGTGCCAGCAGCCGGGACACCCGGCCATTGGATACGCAGTATTTT; CDR3 protein: CASSRDTRPLDTQYF; V gene: TRBV3-1; D gene: .; J gene: TRBJ2-3; clone size: many
CDR3 DNA: TGCAGTGCCCTCCGGGATTACTACGAGCAGTACTTC; CDR3 protein: CSALRDYYEQYF; V gene: TRBV20-1; D gene: .; J gene: TRBJ2-7; clone size: few
CDR3 DNA: TGTGCCAGCTCGAACCGAGAAGAGACCCAGTACTTC; CDR3 protein: CASSNREETQYF; V gene: TRBV18; D gene: .; J gene: TRBJ2-5; clone size: many
CDR3 DNA: TGTGCCAGCAGCCCCGACAGGGAAGACATCTATGGCTACACCTTC; CDR3 protein: CASSPDREDIYGYTF; V gene: TRBV7-6; D gene: TRBD1; J gene: TRBJ1-2; clone size: many
CDR3 DNA: TGTGCCAGCAGCCCCGCGCGCGGACCCCGATACAATGAGCAGTTCTTC; CDR3 protein: CASSPARGPRYNEQFF; V gene: TRBV7-9; D gene: .; J gene: TRBJ2-1; clone size: many
CDR3 DNA: TGCAGTGCTCTTACTCTAGCGGGGGGATACGAGCAGTACTTC; CDR3 protein: CSALTLAGGYEQYF; V gene: TRBV20-1; D gene: TRBD2; J gene: TRBJ2-7; clone size: many